This T cell receptor (beta chain) appears in the sequencing data of a study of shared T cell receptors in the human thymus. Clones were sequenced by immunoSEQ multiplex PCR, and TCRdb holds only the in-frame ones, with some missing. The sample contains hundreds of thousands of clones, around 87% of which appear only once. Per the germline V gene, CDR1 is SQVTM and CDR2 is ANQGSEA. V lost 1 base and J 7 bases, leaving 17 bases between the germline ends. CDR3 length equals 15 residues. The sample also formed part of further work on human thymus T cells. As reported in that work: Healthy Finnish infants undergoing corrective surgery for congenital heart defects provided the donor material. Thymic tissue was derived from resections collected during corrective heart surgery. Biased V and J segment usage appeared in thymus and peripheral blood. Related studies found that unrelated individuals share highly overlapping thymic repertoires.

The V call is TRBV29-1, the J call TRBJ2-1; D unclear. The sequence came from a boy less than two years old with a congenital heart defect. The sequenced sample was thymocytes. In DNA form, the CDR3 reads TGCAGCGTTGAAGGGGTGGGCAGTCTTTGGAATGAGCAGTTCTTC. This encodes CSVEGVGSLWNEQFF.